This entry lists 9 T cell receptor beta chains sequenced from one sample in a study of control samples from healthy donors and cancer patients (dated by TCRdb to the early 2020s). Library method: the immunoSEQ multiplex PCR assay. TCRdb mirrors the immuneACCESS table, restricted to in-frame sequences. Some clones are absent from its copies; in checked studies, under half trace to an unresolved V gene, and the reason for the others is unknown. The sample data list some 110,000 clones, and approximately 93% of these were observed just once. The top ten clones comprise about 2.6% of the sample. The material sequenced was blood. These receptors were collected from a man aged 25-45 years in good health.

The V gene is TRBV11-3, the J gene TRBJ2-2; D uncertain. The V and J ends lost 2 bases and 7 bases respectively, with 5 bases between them. The CDR3 spans 12 residues. The germline gives CDR1 SGHNT, CDR2 YENEEA. CDR3 amino acids: CASSLWSGELFF. CDR3 DNA: TGTGCCAGCAGCTTATGGAGCGGGGAGCTGTTTTTT. The full variable domain, completed using reference TRBV11-3 and TRBJ2-2, is EAGVVQSPRYKIIEKKQPVAFWCNPISGHNTLYWYLQNLGQGPELLIRYENEEAVDDSQLPKDRFSAERLKGVDSTLKIQPAELGDSAVYLCASSLWSGELFFGEGSRLTVL.

CDR3 sequence reads: CASSRINRGNRGPEAFF. The CDR3 bases are TGTGCCAGCAGTCGAATCAACCGCGGGAACAGGGGGCCTGAAGCTTTCTTT. The chain uses TRBV27 and TRBJ1-1; 9 bases align to TRBD1. There are 17 residues in the CDR3. Germline assignment: CDR1 MNHEY and CDR2 SMNVEV (reference sequence). V dropped 5 bases and J dropped 6; count of bases not matched to a gene: 16.

V is TRBV11-2 and J is TRBJ2-1, with 9 bases matching TRBD2. The V gene end was trimmed by 0 bases and the J gene end by 4 bases; junction bases not matched to a gene: 7. CDR1 is SGHAT, CDR2 FQNNGV, per germline. The CDR3 is made up of 17 amino acids. CDR3 loop: CASSLDMERGAYNEQFF. The CDR3 nucleotides are TGTGCCAGCAGCTTAGATATGGAGCGGGGGGCTTACAATGAGCAGTTCTTC. The full variable domain, completed using reference TRBV11-2 and TRBJ2-1, is EAGVAQSPRYKIIEKRQSVAFWCNPISGHATLYWYQQILGQGPKLLIQFQNNGVVDDSQLPKDRFSAERLKGVDSTLKIQPAKLEDSAVYLCASSLDMERGAYNEQFFGPGTRLTVL.

The chain recombines TRBV3-1 (or the pseudogene TRBV3-2) with TRBJ2-5; no firm D call. This CDR3 has 13 residues. Germline values: CDR1 LGHDT, CDR2 YNNKEL (reference sequence). V shed 0 bases and J shed 4 bases, with 6 bases lying between them. The CDR3 sequence: CASSQESLETQYF. The CDR3, as DNA: TGTGCCAGCAGCCAAGAATCCTTAGAGACCCAGTACTTC.

The count of this clone is one. J is TRBJ2-7 and V is TRBV27; D might be TRBD2 (6 bases). In germline, CDR1 is MNHEY, CDR2 SMNVEV (reference sequence). This CDR3 is 16 amino acids long. V lost 0 bases, J lost 1 base, and 13 bases lay in between. Here the CDR3 reads CASSLSTGERSYEQYF. The CDR3 DNA follows: TGTGCCAGCAGTTTATCGACGGGGGAACGATCCTACGAGCAGTACTTC.

V usage is TRBV3-1 (or the pseudogene TRBV3-2) and J usage is TRBJ1-5; D gene unclear. V was clipped by 0 bases and J by 4 bases, with 1 base between them. The V gene's germline CDR1 is LGHDT and CDR2 YNNKEL (reference sequence). This CDR3 is 12 amino acids long. In nucleotides, the CDR3 is TGTGCCAGCAGCCAAGATAATCAGCCCCAGCATTTT. It encodes CASSQDNQPQHF.

The rearrangement links TRBV6-5 to TRBJ1-1; 7 bases align to TRBD1. This CDR3 has 13 amino acids. V lost 5 bases to trimming and J lost 5 bases; unmatched junction nucleotides: 5. Germline V gene sequence: CDR1 MNHEY, CDR2 SVGAGI. CDR3 loop: CASSTGEGTEAFF. The CDR3 bases are TGTGCCAGCAGTACAGGGGAGGGAACTGAAGCTTTCTTT.

J is TRBJ2-3 and V is TRBV15; D tentatively reads TRBD1 or TRBD2 (5 bases each). The V end was cut by 2 bases, the J end by 14 bases, with 17 bases between. Germline V gene sequence: CDR1 LNHNV, CDR2 YYDKDF (reference sequence). The CDR3 loop spans 13 amino acids. The CDR3 reads CATSRSRDLGGYF. DNA of the CDR3: TGTGCCACCAGCAGATCCCGGGACCTCGGCGGGTATTTT.

In its sample, this clone was seen once. The genes are TRBV5-1 and TRBJ1-1; D is unresolved. This CDR3 has 18 residues. Trimming took 1 base from V and 2 from J, leaving 21 bases between them. CDR1 is SGHRS, CDR2 YFSETQ, per germline. The CDR3 bases are TGCGCCAGCAGCTTGTATCGGGTGAGGGCGGGAGGTAACACTGAAGCTTTCTTT. It specifies CASSLYRVRAGGNTEAFF.